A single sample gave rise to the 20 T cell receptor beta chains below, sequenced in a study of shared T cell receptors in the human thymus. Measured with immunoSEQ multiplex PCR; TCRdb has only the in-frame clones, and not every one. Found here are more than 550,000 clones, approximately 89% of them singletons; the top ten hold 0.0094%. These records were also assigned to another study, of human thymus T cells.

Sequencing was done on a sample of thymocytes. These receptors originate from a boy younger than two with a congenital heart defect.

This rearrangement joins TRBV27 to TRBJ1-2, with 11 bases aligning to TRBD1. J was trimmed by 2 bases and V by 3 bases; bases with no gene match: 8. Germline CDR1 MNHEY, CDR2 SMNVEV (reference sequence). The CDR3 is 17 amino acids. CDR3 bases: TGTGCCAGCAGTTTCTATGGGACAGGGGGAACGAACTATGGCTACACCTTC. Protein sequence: CASSFYGTGGTNYGYTF.

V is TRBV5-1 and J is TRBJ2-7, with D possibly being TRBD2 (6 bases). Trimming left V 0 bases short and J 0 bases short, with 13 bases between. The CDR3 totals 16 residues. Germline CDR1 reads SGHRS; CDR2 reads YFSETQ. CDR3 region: CASSLDAGRTSYEQYF. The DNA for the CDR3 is TGCGCCAGCAGCTTGGATGCCGGGAGAACCTCCTACGAGCAGTACTTC.

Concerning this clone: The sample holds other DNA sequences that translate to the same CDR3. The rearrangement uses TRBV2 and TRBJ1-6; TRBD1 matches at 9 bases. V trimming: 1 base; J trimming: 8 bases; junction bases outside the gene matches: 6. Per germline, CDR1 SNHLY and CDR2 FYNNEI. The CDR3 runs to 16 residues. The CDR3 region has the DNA TGTGCCAGCAGTGAAGTTCGCGGGACAGGGTATTCACCCCTCCACTTT. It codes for CASSEVRGTGYSPLHF.

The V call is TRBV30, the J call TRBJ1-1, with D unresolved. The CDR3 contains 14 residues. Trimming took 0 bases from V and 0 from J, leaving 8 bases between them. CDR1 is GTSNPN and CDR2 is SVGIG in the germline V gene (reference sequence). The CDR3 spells CAWSVQPLNTEAFF. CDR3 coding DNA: TGTGCCTGGAGTGTACAGCCCTTGAACACTGAAGCTTTCTTT.

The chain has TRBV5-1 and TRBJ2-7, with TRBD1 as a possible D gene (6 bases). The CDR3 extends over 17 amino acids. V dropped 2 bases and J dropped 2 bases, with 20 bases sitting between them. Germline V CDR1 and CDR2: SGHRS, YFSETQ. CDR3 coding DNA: TGCGCCAGCAGCTTTATTGTTGGGGGCCCCCGAGCCTACGAGCAGTACTTC. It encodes CASSFIVGGPRAYEQYF.

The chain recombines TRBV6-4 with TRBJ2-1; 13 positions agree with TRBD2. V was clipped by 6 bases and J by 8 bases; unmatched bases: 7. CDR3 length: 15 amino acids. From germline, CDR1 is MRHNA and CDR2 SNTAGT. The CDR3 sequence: CASSPTSGRAHEQFF. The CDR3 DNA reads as TGTGCCAGCAGCCCAACTAGCGGGAGGGCCCATGAGCAGTTCTTC.

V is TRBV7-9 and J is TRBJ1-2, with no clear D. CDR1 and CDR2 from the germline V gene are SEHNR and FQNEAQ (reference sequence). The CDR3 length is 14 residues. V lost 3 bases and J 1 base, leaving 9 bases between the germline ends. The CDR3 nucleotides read TGTGCCAGCAGCTTTACAGTGAATAACTATGGCTACACCTTC. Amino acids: CASSFTVNNYGYTF.

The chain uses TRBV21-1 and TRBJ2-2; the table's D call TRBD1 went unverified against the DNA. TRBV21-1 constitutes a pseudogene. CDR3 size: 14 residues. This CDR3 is CASSDPRHTGELFF. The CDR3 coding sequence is TGTGCCAGCAGCGACCCCCGACATACCGGGGAGCTGTTTTTT.

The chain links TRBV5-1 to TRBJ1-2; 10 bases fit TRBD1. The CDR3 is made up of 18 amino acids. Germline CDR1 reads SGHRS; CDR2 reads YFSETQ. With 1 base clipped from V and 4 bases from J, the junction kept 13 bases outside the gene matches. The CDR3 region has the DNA TGCGCCAGCAGCTTGACCGGGACAGGGGATGCTTACAGCTATGGCTACACCTTC. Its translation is CASSLTGTGDAYSYGYTF. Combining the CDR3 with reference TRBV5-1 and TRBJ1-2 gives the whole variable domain KAGVTQTPRYLIKTRGQQVTLSCSPISGHRSVSWYQQTPGQGLQFLFEYFSETQRNKGNFPGRFSGRQFSNSRSEMNVSTLELGDSALYLCASSLTGTGDAYSYGYTFGSGTRLTVV.

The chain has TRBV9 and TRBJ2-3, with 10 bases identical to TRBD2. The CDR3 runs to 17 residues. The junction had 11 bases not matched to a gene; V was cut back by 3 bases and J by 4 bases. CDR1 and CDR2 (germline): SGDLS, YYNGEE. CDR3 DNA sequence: TGTGCCAGCAGCGCGCTTTTAGCGGGAGGATCATCAGATACGCAGTATTTT. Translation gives CASSALLAGGSSDTQYF.

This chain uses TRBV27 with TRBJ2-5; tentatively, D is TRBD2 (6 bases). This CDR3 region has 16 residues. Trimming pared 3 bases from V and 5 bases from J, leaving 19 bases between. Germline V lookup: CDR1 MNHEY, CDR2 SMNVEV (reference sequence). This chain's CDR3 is CASSLRWGDPPETQYF. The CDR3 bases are TGTGCCAGCAGTTTGAGGTGGGGGGACCCCCCGGAGACCCAGTACTTC.

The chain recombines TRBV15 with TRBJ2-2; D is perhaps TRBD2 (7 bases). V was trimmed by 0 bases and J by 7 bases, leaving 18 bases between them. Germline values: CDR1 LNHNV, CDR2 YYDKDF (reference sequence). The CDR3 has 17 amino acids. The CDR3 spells CATSRDGRGGKFGELFF. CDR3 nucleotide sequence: TGTGCCACCAGCAGAGATGGAAGGGGGGGCAAGTTCGGGGAGCTGTTTTTT.

The CDR3 DNA reads TGTGCCAGCAGCTTAAGCGGGCTACCAGTTAGAGATGCCAATGAGCAGTTCTTC. Protein product: CASSLSGLPVRDANEQFF. This sequence joins TRBV7-2 and TRBJ2-1; TRBD2 might be the D (6 bases). Germline CDR1 reads SGHTA; CDR2 reads FQGNSA. The ends were cut back, 2 bases at V and 6 bases at J, with 23 bases in the middle. The CDR3 is 18 amino acids.

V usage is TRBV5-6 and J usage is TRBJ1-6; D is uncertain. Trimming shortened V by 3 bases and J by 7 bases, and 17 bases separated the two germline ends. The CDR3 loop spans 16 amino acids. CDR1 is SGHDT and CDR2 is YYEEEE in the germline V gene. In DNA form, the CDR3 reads TGTGCCAGCAGCTCCTCTGGGCGGGTGTGGAATTCACCCCTCCACTTT. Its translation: CASSSSGRVWNSPLHF. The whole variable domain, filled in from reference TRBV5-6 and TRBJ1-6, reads DAGVTQSPTHLIKTRGQQVTLRCSPKSGHDTVSWYQQALGQGPQFIFQYYEEEERQRGNFPDRFSGHQFPNYSSELNVNALLLGDSALYLCASSSSGRVWNSPLHFGNGTRLTVT.

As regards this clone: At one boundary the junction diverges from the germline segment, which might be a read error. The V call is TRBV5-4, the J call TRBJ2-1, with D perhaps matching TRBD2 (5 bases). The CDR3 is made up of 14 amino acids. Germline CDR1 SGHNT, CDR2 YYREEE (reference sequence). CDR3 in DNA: TGTGCCAGCAGCCATGCGGACTCCTTCAATGAGCAGTTCTTC. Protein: CASSHADSFNEQFF.

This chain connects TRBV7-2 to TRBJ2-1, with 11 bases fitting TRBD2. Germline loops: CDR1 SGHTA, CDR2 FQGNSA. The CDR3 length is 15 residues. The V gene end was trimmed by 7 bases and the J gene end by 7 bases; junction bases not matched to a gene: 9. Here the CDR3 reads CASTRPGLAVNEQFF. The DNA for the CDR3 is TGTGCCAGCACCCGCCCGGGACTAGCGGTAAATGAGCAGTTCTTC.

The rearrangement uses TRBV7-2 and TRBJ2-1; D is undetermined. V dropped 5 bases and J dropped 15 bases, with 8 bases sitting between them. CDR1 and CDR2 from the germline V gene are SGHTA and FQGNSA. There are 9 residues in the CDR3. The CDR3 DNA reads TGTGCCAGCAGCCCCAAGCTGTTCTTC. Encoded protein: CASSPKLFF.

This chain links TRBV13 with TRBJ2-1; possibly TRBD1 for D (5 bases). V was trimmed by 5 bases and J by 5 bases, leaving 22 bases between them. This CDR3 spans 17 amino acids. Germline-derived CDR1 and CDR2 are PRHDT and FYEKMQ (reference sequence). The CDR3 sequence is CASSHNPPGAANNEQFF. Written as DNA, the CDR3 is TGTGCCAGCAGCCACAATCCTCCTGGGGCGGCCAACAATGAGCAGTTCTTC.

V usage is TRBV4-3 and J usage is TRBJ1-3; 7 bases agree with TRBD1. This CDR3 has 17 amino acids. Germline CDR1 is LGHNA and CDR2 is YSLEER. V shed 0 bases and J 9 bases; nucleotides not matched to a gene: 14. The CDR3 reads CASSQDPDGQAATTIYF. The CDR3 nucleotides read TGCGCCAGCAGCCAAGATCCGGACGGACAGGCCGCGACCACCATATATTTT.

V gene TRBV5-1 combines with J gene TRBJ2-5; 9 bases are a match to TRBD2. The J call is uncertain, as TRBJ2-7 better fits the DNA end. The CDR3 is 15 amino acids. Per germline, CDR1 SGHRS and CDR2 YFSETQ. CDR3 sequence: CASTPIGTSNHEQYF. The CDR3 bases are TGCGCCAGCACCCCCATTGGGACTAGCAACCACGAGCAGTACTTC.